The next 32 T cell receptor beta chains were all read from a single sample in a study of T-cell memory formation after mild COVID-19. TCRdb reanalysed the 5' RACE reads using MiXCR and keeps one entry per CDR3 protein. The table lists about 250,000 distinct CDR3 sequences, about a sixth of them singletons. The sample comprised PBMCs or a T cell subset sorted from them (not recorded which). The source is a man aged 18 to 29 who had mild COVID-19 (a few samples of this study predate the infection). Cell type and time point are not known.

This rearrangement joins TRBV5-1 to TRBJ1-5, with D unresolved. V shed 4 bases and J shed 0 bases, with 11 bases lying between them. The germline V gene has CDR1 SGHRS and CDR2 YFSETQ. The CDR3 totals 15 residues. The chain's CDR3 is CASSVAGLSNQPQHF. CDR3 bases: TGCGCCAGCAGCGTAGCCGGTCTTAGCAATCAGCCCCAGCATTTT.

The V call is TRBV12-3 or TRBV12-4, the J call TRBJ2-7, with 7 positions matching TRBD1. Trimming took 5 bases from V and 3 from J; bases not matched to a gene: 7. This CDR3 contains 14 residues. Here the CDR3 DNA reads TGTGCCAGCAGTCTGCTAGGGGGCAACTACGAGCAGTACTTC. This encodes CASSLLGGNYEQYF.

The chain links TRBV7-2 to TRBJ2-3; tentative D call: TRBD1 (5 bases). The ends were cut back, 3 bases at V and 7 bases at J, with 11 bases in the middle. CDR1 is SGHTA, CDR2 FQGNSA, per germline. The CDR3 length is 13 residues. CDR3 sequence reads: CASSLQGPNTQYF. CDR3 in DNA: TGTGCCAGCAGCTTGCAGGGCCCCAATACGCAGTATTTT.

In its sample, this clonotype was seen a few times. The CDR3 DNA reads as TGTGCCAGCAGCCCCCAATGGGGACAGGGGGCGTCCCACGAGCAGTACTTC. It codes for CASSPQWGQGASHEQYF. The chain combines TRBV9 with TRBJ2-7, with TRBD1 matching over 12 bases. The germline V gene encodes CDR1 SGDLS and CDR2 YYNGEE. This CDR3 contains 17 residues. V shed 4 bases, J shed 5 bases, and the junction held 13 bases outside the gene matches.

The rearrangement uses TRBV12-3 or TRBV12-4 and TRBJ2-1; 12 nucleotides line up with TRBD2. Trimming at V came to 6 bases and at J to 6 bases, leaving 6 bases not matched to a gene. There are 15 residues in the CDR3. The CDR3 region is CASSRLAGGGNEQFF. Written as DNA, the CDR3 is TGTGCCAGCAGCCGCCTAGCGGGGGGGGGCAATGAGCAGTTCTTC.

The chain is built from TRBV7-3 and TRBJ2-1; TRBD2 is a possible D gene (5 bases). V was cut by 2 bases and J by 5 bases, with 10 bases left in between. Germline loops: CDR1 SGHTA, CDR2 FQGTGA. CDR3 length: 14 residues. The CDR3 DNA is TGTGCCAGCAGCTTATCCACCGGGAACAATGAGCAGTTCTTC. The encoded protein is CASSLSTGNNEQFF.

V and J are TRBV5-4 and TRBJ2-1; a possible D gene is TRBD2 (5 bases). The germline V gene has CDR1 SGHNT and CDR2 YYREEE (reference sequence). V lost 4 bases and J 9 bases, leaving 11 bases between the germline ends. This CDR3 spans 12 amino acids. CDR3 coding DNA: TGTGCCAGCAGCAGCGAGGGTGGTGAGCAGTTCTTC. Translated, it gives CASSSEGGEQFF.

This chain uses TRBV3-1 with TRBJ2-5; TRBD1 or TRBD2 may be the D gene (5 bases each). V lost 1 base, J lost 0 bases, and 9 bases lay in between. The CDR3 is made up of 15 amino acids. Germline CDR1 LGHDT, CDR2 YNNKEL (reference sequence). The CDR3, as DNA: TGTGCCAGCAGCCAAGGGTGGGGGAACCAAGAGACCCAGTACTTC. Its translation: CASSQGWGNQETQYF.

The table lists this clonotype with a few counts. The chain joins TRBV5-1 to TRBJ1-2; D ambiguous. The length of the CDR3 is 13 residues. Germline V lookup: CDR1 SGHRS, CDR2 YFSETQ. Trimming stripped 2 bases from V and 3 bases from J, with 8 bases between. The CDR3 DNA sequence: TGCGCCAGCAGCTTTGAGGTCGACTATGGCTACACCTTC. It codes for CASSFEVDYGYTF.

To note about this clonotype: The conserved phenylalanine or tryptophan normally closing the CDR3 is absent here, so this likely arose from a read error. The J gene is TRBJ1-1, the V gene TRBV7-9; unclear D gene. This CDR3 is built from 11 residues. Germline-derived CDR1 and CDR2 are SEHNR and FQNEAQ (reference sequence). V gave up 5 bases and J gave up 7 bases, with 8 bases separating them. The CDR3 protein is CASSLRVEAFS. The CDR3 DNA follows: TGTGCCAGCAGCCTTCGGGTTGAAGCTTTCTCT.

This clonotype was recorded many times. The chain has TRBV19 and TRBJ2-1; 11 positions match TRBD2. The germline V gene has CDR1 LNHDA and CDR2 SQIVND (reference sequence). CDR3 length equals 15 residues. Trimming at V came to 5 bases and at J to 6 bases, leaving 6 bases not matched to a gene. The CDR3 nucleotides are TGTGCCAGTAGTCCGACTAGCGGGGACTTCAATGAGCAGTTCTTC. Protein sequence: CASSPTSGDFNEQFF.

Ten or more counts support this clonotype. This chain joins TRBV29-1 and TRBJ1-1, with 8 positions matching TRBD1. Trimming at V came to 5 bases and at J to 5 bases, leaving 7 bases not matched to a gene. Looked up from germline, CDR1 is SQVTM and CDR2 is ANQGSEA. CDR3 size: 13 residues. CDR3 DNA: TGCAGCGTTCGGACAGGGCGTTGGACTGAAGCTTTCTTT. Its translation is CSVRTGRWTEAFF.

Concerning this clonotype: A single base separates this from a much larger clone, so it may be a read error. The chain uses TRBV6-2 or TRBV6-3 and TRBJ2-2, with D hard to call. CDR1 MNHEY and CDR2 SVGEGT come from the germline V gene. The V gene lost 6 bases and the J gene lost 3 bases, with 5 bases spanning the gap. The CDR3 is 12 amino acids. CDR3 amino acids: CASSQYTGELFF. The CDR3 DNA sequence: TGTGCCAGCAGCCAATACACCGGGGAGCTGTTTTTT.

There are many counts of this clonotype. The chain carries TRBV5-1 and TRBJ2-7; no clear D gene. Germline V gene data show CDR1 as SGHRS and CDR2 as YFSETQ. The CDR3 covers 11 residues. V was pared by 5 bases and J by 3 bases, with 6 bases between. DNA for the CDR3: TGCGCCAGCAGTCCCCACTACGAGCAGTACGTC. This sequence encodes CASSPHYEQYV.

The gene calls are TRBV12-3 or TRBV12-4 and TRBJ2-5; D gene uncertain. This CDR3 has 13 amino acids. V was pared by 6 bases and J by 5 bases, with 13 bases between. The CDR3 bases are TGTGCCAGCAGCGATAGGGCGTTCGAGACCCAGTACTTC. Its protein is CASSDRAFETQYF.

The DNA of the CDR3 is TGCAGTGCTAGCCGGACAGGGAGCTCCTATAATTCACCCCTCCACTTT. Translation: CSASRTGSSYNSPLHF. The genes are TRBV20-1 and TRBJ1-6; 8 bases fit TRBD1. Germline lookup yields CDR1 DFQATT and CDR2 SNEGSKA (reference sequence). The length of the CDR3 is 16 residues. Trimming took 3 bases from V and 0 from J; bases not matched to a gene: 4.

This clonotype has only a few counts. V gene TRBV5-6 combines with J gene TRBJ2-1; D gene ambiguous. Germline CDR1 reads SGHDT; CDR2 reads YYEEEE. The V end lost 3 bases, the J end lost 3 bases, and 7 bases lay between the germline ends. The length of the CDR3 is 13 residues. The DNA for the CDR3 is TGTGCCAGCAGCTGGCGACTCTACAATGAGCAGTTCTTC. Its protein is CASSWRLYNEQFF. The full variable domain, rest sourced from reference TRBV5-6 and TRBJ2-1, is DAGVTQSPTHLIKTRGQQVTLRCSPKSGHDTVSWYQQALGQGPQFIFQYYEEEERQRGNFPDRFSGHQFPNYSSELNVNALLLGDSALYLCASSWRLYNEQFFGPGTRLTVL.

This rearrangement joins TRBV6-6 to TRBJ1-1, with D uncertain. This CDR3 region has 12 residues. Looked up from germline, CDR1 is MNHNY and CDR2 is SVGAGI (reference sequence). The V end lost 5 bases, the J end lost 9 bases, and 13 bases lay between the germline ends. CDR3 in DNA: TGTGCCAGCAGTCCTAGTCCTGGCCAAGCTTTCTTT. This encodes CASSPSPGQAFF.

The table lists this clonotype with a few counts. This rearrangement joins TRBV7-2 to TRBJ2-1; 8 nucleotides match TRBD2. This CDR3 spans 16 amino acids. V dropped 5 bases and J dropped 3; count of bases not matched to a gene: 9. Germline V gives CDR1 SGHTA, CDR2 FQGNSA. The CDR3 protein is CASSPGAAGGYNEQFF. The CDR3 nucleotides read TGTGCCAGCAGCCCCGGGGCGGCGGGGGGCTACAATGAGCAGTTCTTC.

This clonotype was observed a handful of times. The genes are TRBV6-2 or TRBV6-3 and TRBJ2-5; 7 positions match TRBD1. The junction had 11 bases not matched to a gene; V was cut back by 5 bases and J by 2 bases. Germline values: CDR1 MNHEY, CDR2 SVGEGT. The CDR3 extends over 16 amino acids. The CDR3 region has the DNA TGTGCCAGCAGTGGCCGGGACAGAATCAGTCAAGAGACCCAGTACTTC. This codes for CASSGRDRISQETQYF.

This clonotype was detected only a few times. The chain has TRBV20-1 and TRBJ2-7; TRBD1 matches 12 bases. Per germline, CDR1 DFQATT and CDR2 SNEGSKA (reference sequence). V gave up 6 bases and J gave up 7 bases; unmatched junction bases: 10. The CDR3 runs 14 residues. CDR3 amino acids: CSARPGTGGREQYF. The DNA of the CDR3 is TGCAGTGCGCGTCCCGGGACAGGGGGCCGAGAGCAGTACTTC.

The V call is TRBV20-1, the J call TRBJ2-5, with D unclear. The CDR3 covers 16 residues. Germline-derived CDR1 and CDR2 are DFQATT and SNEGSKA (reference sequence). The ends were cut back, 1 base at V and 4 bases at J, with 19 bases in the middle. CDR3 residues: CSARGGRASGSETQYF. CDR3 bases: TGCAGTGCTAGAGGAGGTCGGGCCAGTGGTTCAGAGACCCAGTACTTC.

This chain links TRBV29-1 with TRBJ2-3; D is possibly TRBD1 or TRBD2 (6 bases each). V lost 0 bases, J lost 4 bases, and 14 bases lay in between. Germline CDR1 and CDR2: SQVTM and ANQGSEA. This CDR3 has 15 residues. CDR3 in amino acids: CSVEETGGRSDTQYF. DNA of the CDR3: TGCAGCGTTGAAGAAACCGGGGGCAGATCAGATACGCAGTATTTT.

This clonotype was seen ten or more times. This chain joins TRBV4-3 and TRBJ1-5, with D maybe TRBD1 (5 bases). This CDR3 region has 13 residues. The V gene's germline CDR1 is LGHNA and CDR2 YSLEER. V gave up 2 bases and J gave up 10 bases, with 12 bases separating them. For the CDR3, the DNA is TGCGCCAGCAGCCAATTGCAGGGTAAACCCCAGCATTTT. Translated, it gives CASSQLQGKPQHF.

The J gene is TRBJ1-2, the V gene TRBV28, with 11 bases lining up with TRBD1. The V gene's germline CDR1 is MDHEN and CDR2 SYDVKM. J lost 7 bases, V lost 6 bases, and 10 bases had no gene match. This CDR3 is built from 15 residues. CDR3 region: CASRDRDRGKVGYTF. The DNA of the CDR3 is TGTGCCAGCAGGGACCGGGACAGGGGGAAGGTTGGCTACACCTTC.

The gene calls are TRBV7-9 and TRBJ1-1, with D unresolved. Trimming removed 4 bases from V and 4 bases from J, with 4 bases in between. The germline V gene encodes CDR1 SEHNR and CDR2 FQNEAQ (reference sequence). The CDR3 loop spans 11 amino acids. CDR3 region: CASSSSTEAFF. DNA of the CDR3: TGTGCCAGCAGCTCCTCCACTGAAGCTTTCTTT.

Only a few counts were recorded for this clonotype. The V and J genes are TRBV5-1 and TRBJ1-4; D uncertain. V was shortened by 0 bases and J by 5 bases, with 17 bases between the two germline ends. This CDR3 is built from 17 residues. Germline CDR1 SGHRS, CDR2 YFSETQ. The CDR3 loop reads CASSLGRGAERNEKLFF. The CDR3 nucleotides are TGCGCCAGCAGCTTGGGCCGGGGAGCTGAAAGAAATGAAAAACTGTTTTTT.

This chain uses TRBV11-3 with TRBJ2-3; no clear D gene. The CDR3 contains 14 residues. In germline, CDR1 is SGHNT, CDR2 YENEEA. The ends were cut back, 4 bases at V and 0 bases at J, with 8 bases in the middle. CDR3 residues: CASSSDQSTDTQYF. CDR3 nucleotides: TGTGCCAGCAGCTCGGACCAGAGCACAGATACGCAGTATTTT.

This clonotype was picked up a small number of times. The rearrangement uses TRBV9 and TRBJ2-5; D uncertain. Trimming removed 2 bases at V and 5 bases at J, with 13 bases between. The CDR3 spans 14 residues. CDR1 and CDR2 from the germline V gene are SGDLS and YYNGEE. The CDR3 sequence: CASSVSGWQETQYF. CDR3 in DNA: TGTGCCAGCAGCGTTTCCGGGTGGCAGGAGACCCAGTACTTC.

The rearrangement joins TRBV7-9 to TRBJ1-1, with no clear D. The CDR3 has 14 amino acids. V lost 5 bases to trimming and J lost 6 bases, with 16 bases between them. The V gene's germline CDR1 is SEHNR and CDR2 FQNEAQ (reference sequence). The CDR3 nucleotides read TGTGCCAGCAGCGCCTCTGTGGGGATCGCTGAAGCTTTCTTT. This sequence encodes CASSASVGIAEAFF.

This clonotype was seen a few times. CDR3 coding DNA: TGTGCCACGGGACAGAGCACAGATACGCAGTATTTT. Protein sequence: CATGQSTDTQYF. This chain joins TRBV10-3 and TRBJ2-3; 7 nucleotides line up with TRBD1. This CDR3 spans 12 amino acids. Unmatched junction bases numbered 1, after V lost 10 bases and J lost 0 bases. CDR1 and CDR2 (germline): ENHRY, SYGVKD.

The chain recombines TRBV7-3 with TRBJ2-3; tentatively, D is TRBD2 (6 bases). The germline V and J ends were trimmed by 5 bases and 4 bases, with 13 bases remaining between them. Germline V gene sequence: CDR1 SGHTA, CDR2 FQGTGA. The length of the CDR3 is 14 residues. CDR3 region: CASSATSMADTQYF. As DNA, the CDR3 is TGTGCCAGCAGCGCCACTAGCATGGCAGATACGCAGTATTTT.